This TCR beta chain derives from a study of early T cells in non-severe SARS-CoV-2 infection. For the study at large: Alpha and beta chains were unpaired, from unsorted whole-blood bulk RNA. The study's findings and limits: CD4 and private specificities were missed by VDJdb matching, which favored anti-spike CD8 responses.

Trimming pared 3 bases from V and 6 bases from J, leaving 14 bases between. Germline CDR1 reads KGHSH; CDR2 reads LQKENI. CDR3 size: 14 residues. As concerns this clonotype: The antigen is undetermined.

Unique molecular identifiers tagged individual cDNA molecules. One entry per CDR3 protein results from TCRdb running MiXCR on the 5' RACE reads. Of about 100,000 distinct CDR3 sequences in the sample, approximately 13% were seen once. The chain recombines TRBV18 with TRBJ1-2; D remains ambiguous. The clonotype was recovered from an adult who was a healthcare worker with PCR-confirmed SARS-CoV-2 infection or an uninfected control (not recorded which). The sequenced material came from whole blood. DNA of the CDR3: TGTGCCAGCTCACCCCGAGAAGGGTGGGATGGCTACACCTTC. Its protein product is CASSPREGWDGYTF.